Following are 30 T cell receptor beta chains from one sample sequenced in a study of shared clonotypes between healthy human individuals. TCRdb's copy holds only in-frame clones and misses some; the assay was immunoSEQ multiplex PCR. This repertoire shows more than 900,000 clones, about four fifths found once; its top ten account for 0.55% to 0.7%. The material sequenced was memory CD4+ T cells from PBMCs. Stated subset: CD45RA-negative fraction. These receptors all stem from a man between 18 and 29 years old in good health. Some clones in this sample may be carry-over from other donors' samples.

The V and J genes are TRBV6-5 and TRBJ1-1, with TRBD1 as a possible D gene (5 bases). The V end lost 2 bases, the J end lost 6 bases, and 13 bases lay between the germline ends. CDR1 and CDR2 (germline): MNHEY, SVGAGI. The CDR3 length is 14 residues. This chain's CDR3 is CASSYSPGTAEAFF. For the CDR3, the DNA is TGTGCCAGCAGTTACAGCCCCGGGACGGCTGAAGCTTTCTTT.

V is TRBV2 and J is TRBJ2-7; D remains unclear. V shed 3 bases and J shed 0 bases, with 12 bases lying between them. The germline gives CDR1 SNHLY, CDR2 FYNNEI. The CDR3 is made up of 15 amino acids. CDR3 amino acids: CASSDSLVLSYEQYF. The CDR3 region has the DNA TGTGCCAGCAGTGACTCCCTAGTCCTCTCCTACGAGCAGTACTTC.

The CDR3 DNA sequence: TGTGCCAGTAGACAGGGGGCCCTGGGCTATGGCTACACCTTC. The encoded protein is CASRQGALGYGYTF. The V and J genes are TRBV19 and TRBJ1-2; 9 bases are shared with TRBD1. This CDR3 comprises 14 residues. Looked up from germline, CDR1 is LNHDA and CDR2 is SQIVND (reference sequence). Unmatched junction bases numbered 6, after V lost 6 bases and J lost 4 bases. The entire variable domain, with the rest obtained from reference TRBV19 and TRBJ1-2, is as follows: DGGITQSPKYLFRKEGQNVTLSCEQNLNHDAMYWYRQDPGQGLRLIYYSQIVNDFQKGDIAEGYSVSREKKESFPLTVTSAQKNPTAFYLCASRQGALGYGYTFGSGTRLTVV.

The chain uses TRBV6-6 and TRBJ1-1, with unresolved D. The CDR3 is 13 amino acids. The germline gives CDR1 MNHNY, CDR2 SVGAGI (reference sequence). Trimming stripped 2 bases from V and 3 bases from J, with 7 bases between. The CDR3 is CASSYNYYTEAFF. The CDR3, as DNA: TGTGCCAGCAGTTACAACTATTACACTGAAGCTTTCTTT.

The sample holds a few counts of this clone. The chain has TRBV7-8 and TRBJ2-7; a possible D gene is TRBD2 (6 bases). The CDR3 is made up of 14 amino acids. With 4 bases removed from V and 0 bases from J, the gap between germline ends came to 10 bases. In germline, CDR1 is SGHVS, CDR2 FQNEAQ. Written as DNA, the CDR3 is TGTGCCAGCAGCTCTGCGGGACTCTCCTACGAGCAGTACTTC. This encodes CASSSAGLSYEQYF.

This clone appeared a few times. The V and J genes are TRBV28 and TRBJ2-7, with 10 positions matching TRBD1. The CDR3 covers 14 residues. V shed 6 bases and J 2 bases; nucleotides not matched to a gene: 4. Per germline, CDR1 MDHEN and CDR2 SYDVKM. The CDR3 sequence: CASRPGQGTYEQYF. CDR3 in DNA: TGTGCCAGCAGACCGGGACAGGGGACCTACGAGCAGTACTTC.

This clone was picked up a small number of times. In the same sample, other DNA sequences code for this CDR3. This chain connects TRBV5-6 to TRBJ1-4; possible D gene TRBD1, 6 bases. The CDR3 runs 15 residues. Looked up from germline, CDR1 is SGHDT and CDR2 is YYEEEE. V was clipped by 3 bases and J by 0 bases, with 9 bases between them. The CDR3 DNA reads TGTGCCAGCAGCTCGACAGGTGCAACTAATGAAAAACTGTTTTTT. Its translation is CASSSTGATNEKLFF. The full variable domain, with the rest looked up from reference TRBV5-6 and TRBJ1-4, is DAGVTQSPTHLIKTRGQQVTLRCSPKSGHDTVSWYQQALGQGPQFIFQYYEEEERQRGNFPDRFSGHQFPNYSSELNVNALLLGDSALYLCASSSTGATNEKLFFGSGTQLSVL.

The V and J genes are TRBV11-2 and TRBJ1-1; 10 bases fit TRBD1. Germline assignment: CDR1 SGHAT and CDR2 FQNNGV. CDR3 length: 14 amino acids. V was pared by 5 bases and J by 4 bases, with 4 bases of the junction left unmatched. CDR3 nucleotides: TGTGCCAGCAGCCCGGGGACAGGGGTCACTGAAGCTTTCTTT. Translated: CASSPGTGVTEAFF.

The chain is built from TRBV15 and TRBJ1-2, with D possibly TRBD1 on 6 matching bases. The germline V and J ends were trimmed by 7 bases and 7 bases, with 13 bases remaining between them. The CDR3 sequence is 12 residues long. Per the germline V gene, CDR1 is LNHNV and CDR2 is YYDKDF (reference sequence). CDR3 residues: CATNRVPSGYTF. Written as DNA, the CDR3 is TGTGCCACCAACAGGGTTCCTTCTGGCTACACCTTC.

The CDR3 DNA is TGTGCCAGCAGCTTAACGGGGGATAGCAATCAGCCCCAGCATTTT. Protein product: CASSLTGDSNQPQHF. This chain connects TRBV7-2 to TRBJ1-5, with D tentatively TRBD1 (5 bases). Germline V gene sequence: CDR1 SGHTA, CDR2 FQGNSA. The CDR3 is 15 amino acids. V was cut by 2 bases and J by 0 bases, with 8 bases left in between.

The chain employs TRBV6-6 and TRBJ1-4; D perhaps matches TRBD1 (5 bases). Germline V CDR1 and CDR2: MNHNY, SVGAGI (reference sequence). Trimming stripped 4 bases from V and 8 bases from J, with 11 bases between. CDR3 length: 13 amino acids. The CDR3 protein is CASSLPGGEKLFF. DNA for the CDR3: TGTGCCAGCAGTTTACCCGGGGGAGAAAAACTGTTTTTT.

The sample holds a few counts of this clone. The chain couples TRBV5-6 to TRBJ2-2; D is ambiguous. The V end lost 0 bases, the J end lost 7 bases, and 4 bases lay between the germline ends. Germline V lookup: CDR1 SGHDT, CDR2 YYEEEE. CDR3 size: 12 residues. CDR3 residues: CASSLEFGELFF. As DNA, the CDR3 is TGTGCCAGCAGCTTGGAGTTCGGGGAGCTGTTTTTT.

The chain combines TRBV2 with TRBJ2-3; a possible D gene is TRBD2 (5 bases). This CDR3 is built from 15 residues. The V and J ends lost 3 bases and 9 bases respectively, with 19 bases between them. The germline gives CDR1 SNHLY, CDR2 FYNNEI. The CDR3 reads CASSEGGHPPPTQYF. The CDR3 nucleotides read TGTGCCAGCAGTGAGGGCGGGCACCCCCCGCCCACGCAGTATTTT. The full variable domain, its missing parts supplied by reference TRBV2 and TRBJ2-3, is EPEVTQTPSHQVTQMGQEVILRCVPISNHLYFYWYRQILGQKVEFLVSFYNNEISEKSEIFDDQFSVERPDGSNFTLKIRSTKLEDSAMYFCASSEGGHPPPTQYFGPGTRLTVL.

The chain links TRBV11-2 to TRBJ2-7, with D unresolved. The CDR3 is 15 residues long. Trimming stripped 1 base from V and 0 bases from J, with 10 bases between. The V gene's germline CDR1 is SGHAT and CDR2 FQNNGV. CDR3 loop: CASSLGQAPSYEQYF. CDR3 sequence (DNA): TGTGCCAGCAGCTTAGGTCAGGCCCCCTCCTACGAGCAGTACTTC.

Remarks on this clone: The sample carries other DNA sequences with the same CDR3. The genes are TRBV18 and TRBJ1-5; unclear D gene. The length of the CDR3 is 15 residues. V lost 2 bases to trimming and J lost 2 bases, with 10 bases between them. Germline V gives CDR1 KGHSH, CDR2 LQKENI. CDR3 amino acids: CASSPGLEGNQPQHF. CDR3 nucleotide sequence: TGTGCCAGCTCACCAGGACTCGAGGGCAATCAGCCCCAGCATTTT.

This chain links TRBV9 with TRBJ2-1; 9 bases fit TRBD2. The germline gives CDR1 SGDLS, CDR2 YYNGEE. V shed 4 bases and J 8 bases; nucleotides not matched to a gene: 13. This CDR3 has 16 amino acids. CDR3 sequence: CASSPRLAVGRDEQFF. The CDR3 bases are TGTGCCAGCAGCCCCCGACTAGCGGTCGGTCGGGATGAGCAGTTCTTC.

Written as DNA, the CDR3 is TGTGCCAGCAGCCAAGCGGGAGGACGGCAGTTCTTC. Translating it yields CASSQAGGRQFF. This chain joins TRBV27 and TRBJ2-1, with 9 bases that match TRBD2. The germline V gene has CDR1 MNHEY and CDR2 SMNVEV (reference sequence). The CDR3 has 12 amino acids. V was pared by 6 bases and J by 12 bases, with 6 bases of the junction left unmatched.

This clone was counted only a few times. V and J are TRBV6-1 and TRBJ1-4; unclear D gene. The V end lost 6 bases, the J end lost 5 bases, and 16 bases lay between the germline ends. Germline CDR1 reads MNHNS; CDR2 reads SASEGT. The CDR3 totals 15 residues. The chain's CDR3 is CASSFTHSSNEKLFF. The CDR3 DNA reads TGTGCCAGCAGCTTCACCCATTCTAGCAATGAAAAACTGTTTTTT.

The chain uses TRBV2 and TRBJ2-1, with D hard to call. Germline assignment: CDR1 SNHLY and CDR2 FYNNEI. The CDR3 runs to 11 residues. Trimming shortened V by 8 bases and J by 1 base, and 3 bases separated the two germline ends. DNA of the CDR3: TGTGCCAGCCTTTCCTACAATGAGCAGTTCTTC. It is translated as CASLSYNEQFF.

The chain uses TRBV4-1 and TRBJ1-4; possible D gene TRBD1, 5 bases. Trimming shortened V by 4 bases and J by 4 bases, and 19 bases separated the two germline ends. CDR1 MGHRA and CDR2 YSYEKL come from the germline V gene. This CDR3 is 17 amino acids long. CDR3 sequence reads: CASSPLGTAGINEKLFF. The CDR3 nucleotides read TGCGCCAGCAGCCCCTTAGGAACGGCAGGGATTAATGAAAAACTGTTTTTT.

A single count supports this clone. One end of the junction is discordant with germline, which a read error may explain. This chain connects TRBV30 to TRBJ2-7; no reliable D call. Germline V CDR1 and CDR2: GTSNPN, SVGIG (reference sequence). CDR3 length: 13 residues. CDR3 coding DNA: TGTGCCTGGATCGTGGGCCCTCCCTACGAGCAGTACTTT. Amino acid sequence: CAWIVGPPYEQYF.

This clone was counted only a few times. This CDR3 is also generated by other DNA sequences in the sample. The chain combines TRBV5-1 with TRBJ2-1; TRBD1 matches at 11 bases. Germline loops: CDR1 SGHRS, CDR2 YFSETQ. The CDR3 consists of 14 residues. Trimming at V came to 3 bases and at J to 7 bases, leaving 3 bases not matched to a gene. CDR3 nucleotide sequence: TGCGCCAGCAGCTCGGGACAGGGGGTTAATGAGCAGTTCTTC. Protein sequence: CASSSGQGVNEQFF.

Comment on this clone: Given a far larger clone just one base away, this is likely a sequencing read error. The chain joins TRBV7-2 to TRBJ1-4; D gene ambiguous. Germline values: CDR1 SGHTA, CDR2 FQGNSA. This CDR3 contains 13 residues. V was clipped by 0 bases and J by 7 bases, with 6 bases between them. CDR3 loop: CASSLAWGEKLFF. The DNA for the CDR3 is TGTGCCAGCAGCTTAGCGTGGGGTGAAAAACTGTTTTTT.

In DNA, the CDR3 is TGCAGCGTTGCCAACGCTGGACTCGGGGAGCTGTTTTTT. Its protein is CSVANAGLGELFF. The chain is built from TRBV29-1 and TRBJ2-2, with D possibly matching TRBD2 (5 bases). This CDR3 has 13 amino acids. Germline V CDR1 and CDR2: SQVTM, ANQGSEA. Trimming took 4 bases from V and 7 from J, leaving 13 bases between them.

The chain employs TRBV10-3 and TRBJ1-4, with D maybe TRBD1 (5 bases). This CDR3 contains 15 residues. Trimming took off 5 bases at V and 0 bases at J, with 10 bases between the two ends. Germline loops: CDR1 ENHRY, CDR2 SYGVKD. Here the CDR3 reads CAISPGQATNEKLFF. CDR3 sequence (DNA): TGTGCCATCAGTCCTGGACAAGCAACTAATGAAAAACTGTTTTTT.

The chain recombines TRBV28 with TRBJ2-5; possibly TRBD2 for D (6 bases). Looked up from germline, CDR1 is MDHEN and CDR2 is SYDVKM. V was trimmed by 5 bases and J by 5 bases, leaving 9 bases between them. The CDR3 runs to 12 residues. CDR3 amino acids: CASSLREETQYF. For the CDR3, the DNA is TGTGCCAGCAGTCTCCGGGAGGAGACCCAGTACTTC.

The chain carries TRBV28 and TRBJ2-1; D call uncertain. In germline, CDR1 is MDHEN, CDR2 SYDVKM. This CDR3 is 14 amino acids long. With 4 bases removed from V and 6 bases from J, the gap between germline ends came to 13 bases. CDR3 bases: TGTGCCAGCAGTTCACCGCCCCGGACCAATGAGCAGTTCTTC. Amino acids: CASSSPPRTNEQFF.

V and J are TRBV9 and TRBJ2-7; 11 bases map to TRBD2. The germline CDR1 and CDR2 sequences are SGDLS and YYNGEE. V trimming: 3 bases; J trimming: 5 bases; junction bases outside the gene matches: 7. CDR3 length: 15 amino acids. The CDR3: CASSAGSGRADEQYF. CDR3 DNA sequence: TGTGCCAGCAGCGCCGGTAGCGGGAGGGCCGACGAGCAGTACTTC.

This clone was counted a few times. The chain uses TRBV7-9 and TRBJ1-2; D may be TRBD1 (6 bases). The length of the CDR3 is 12 residues. The germline CDR1 and CDR2 sequences are SEHNR and FQNEAQ (reference sequence). Trimming shortened V by 5 bases and J by 8 bases, and 12 bases separated the two germline ends. CDR3 loop: CASSPPQGGYTF. CDR3 in DNA: TGTGCCAGCAGCCCCCCACAGGGAGGCTACACCTTC.

The rearrangement uses TRBV10-3 and TRBJ2-3, with 11 bases aligning to TRBD1. Germline V gives CDR1 ENHRY, CDR2 SYGVKD. The ends lost 3 bases at V and 6 bases at J; junction bases unmatched: 8. There are 16 residues in the CDR3. The CDR3 DNA is TGTGCCATCAGTGACAGGACAGGGGGCGGGGTGGATACGCAGTATTTT. It specifies CAISDRTGGGVDTQYF.